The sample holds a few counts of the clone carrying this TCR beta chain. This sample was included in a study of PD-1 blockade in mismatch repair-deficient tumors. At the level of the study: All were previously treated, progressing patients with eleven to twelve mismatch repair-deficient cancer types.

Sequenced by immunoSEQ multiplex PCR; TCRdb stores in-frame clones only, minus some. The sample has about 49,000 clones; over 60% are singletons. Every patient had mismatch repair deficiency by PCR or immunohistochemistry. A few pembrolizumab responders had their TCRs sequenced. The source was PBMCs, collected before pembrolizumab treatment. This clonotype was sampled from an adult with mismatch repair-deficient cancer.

CDR3 DNA: TGTGCCAGCAGTGCATCAGGGGGTAATCAGCCCCAGCATTTT. Residues: CASSASGGNQPQHF. The chain uses TRBV2 and TRBJ1-5, with TRBD1 matching over 7 bases. Germline assignment: CDR1 SNHLY and CDR2 FYNNEI. The V gene end was trimmed by 4 bases and the J gene end by 4 bases; junction bases not matched to a gene: 4. The CDR3 runs to 14 residues.